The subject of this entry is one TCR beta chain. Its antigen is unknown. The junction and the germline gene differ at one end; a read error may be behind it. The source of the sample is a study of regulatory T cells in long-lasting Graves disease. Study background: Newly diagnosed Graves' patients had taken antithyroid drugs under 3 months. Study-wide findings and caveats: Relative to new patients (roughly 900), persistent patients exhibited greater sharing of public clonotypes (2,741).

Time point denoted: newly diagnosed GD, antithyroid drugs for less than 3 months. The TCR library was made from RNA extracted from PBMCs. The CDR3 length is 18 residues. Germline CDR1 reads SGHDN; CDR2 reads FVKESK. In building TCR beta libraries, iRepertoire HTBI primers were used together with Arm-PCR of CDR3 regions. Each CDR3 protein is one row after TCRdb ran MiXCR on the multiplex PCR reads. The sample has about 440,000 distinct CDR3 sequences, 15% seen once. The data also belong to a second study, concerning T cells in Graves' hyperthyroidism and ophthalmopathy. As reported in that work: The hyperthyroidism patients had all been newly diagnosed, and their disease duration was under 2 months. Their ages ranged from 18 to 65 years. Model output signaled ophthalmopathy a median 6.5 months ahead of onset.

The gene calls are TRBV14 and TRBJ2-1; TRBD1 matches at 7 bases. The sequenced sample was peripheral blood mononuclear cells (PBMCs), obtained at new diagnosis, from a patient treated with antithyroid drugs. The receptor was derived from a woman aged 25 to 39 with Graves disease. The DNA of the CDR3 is TGTGCCAGCAGCCAAGATCGCGGACAGGCCACCCCGGGGAATGGGCAGTTCTTC. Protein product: CASSQDRGQATPGNGQFF.